One TCR beta chain is described in this entry. Antigen unknown. The CDR3 is 14 amino acids. V shed 4 bases and J shed 15 bases, with 22 bases lying between them. With constant-segment primers, 5'RACE yielded cDNA libraries of TCR alpha and TCR beta that carried sample barcodes and UMIs. TCRdb re-analysed the 5' RACE reads in MiXCR, keeping a single row per CDR3 protein. The data hold hundreds of thousands of distinct CDR3 sequences, with roughly 15% observed a single time. The data are from a study of T-cell memory formation after mild COVID-19. Broader study findings: CD4+ contracting clones were found mainly in CM and EM, and CD8+ ones in EMRA.

This receptor was obtained from a man aged 18-30 years who had mild COVID-19 (a few samples of this study predate the infection). Cell type and time point are not known. The chain recombines TRBV12-3 or TRBV12-4 with TRBJ2-1; no clear D. The sample comprised PBMCs or a T cell subset sorted from them (not recorded which). The DNA of the CDR3 is TGTGCCAGCAGTTCGGATCAAGACGGAAAAAGAAGGTTCTTC. Translating gives CASSSDQDGKRRFF.